These 20 T cell receptor beta chains came from one sample sequenced in a study of cytomegalovirus exposure and HLA in healthy donors. It was with 60 Vbeta and 13 Jbeta primers that the PCR ran. Sequencing used immunoSEQ multiplex PCR; TCRdb keeps in-frame clones, though not all of them. The data contain some 130,000 clones, around 77% of them seen just once; the ten biggest clones take up roughly 2%. The sequenced material came from PBMCs. The receptors shown here come from a man younger than 40 in good health and CMV-seronegative.

The chain joins TRBV27 to TRBJ2-7; D perhaps matches TRBD2 (6 bases). V lost 5 bases and J lost 4, with 12 bases in between. The CDR3 is 13 amino acids. The V gene's germline CDR1 is MNHEY and CDR2 SMNVEV (reference sequence). The DNA of the CDR3 is TGTGCCAGCAGTGCGGGGCCCAATTACGAGCAGTACTTC. Protein product: CASSAGPNYEQYF.

The V call is TRBV27, the J call TRBJ2-7, with D unclear. CDR3 length: 14 residues. V was cut by 0 bases and J by 11 bases, with 17 bases left in between. Germline V gene lookup returns CDR1 MNHEY and CDR2 SMNVEV (reference sequence). The CDR3, as DNA: TGTGCCAGCAGTTTATCGCGAGACATCCCTCGAGAGTACTTC. Amino acids: CASSLSRDIPREYF.

The chain is built from TRBV7-8 and TRBJ1-1; D might be TRBD1 (6 bases). The ends were cut back, 5 bases at V and 0 bases at J, with 13 bases in the middle. The CDR3 covers 15 residues. Germline V gives CDR1 SGHVS, CDR2 FQNEAQ. The CDR3 region is CASSRNGQMNTEAFF. The CDR3 DNA reads as TGTGCCAGCAGCCGGAACGGACAGATGAACACTGAAGCTTTCTTT.

The chain employs TRBV6-4 and TRBJ2-3, with D possibly TRBD1 on 6 matching bases. V dropped 2 bases and J dropped 2 bases, with 14 bases sitting between them. Looked up from germline, CDR1 is MRHNA and CDR2 is SNTAGT. The CDR3 extends over 16 amino acids. The CDR3 DNA is TGTGCCAGCAGTGACGGGCCCAGGGGATCCACAGATACGCAGTATTTT. This codes for CASSDGPRGSTDTQYF.

The chain carries TRBV28 and TRBJ2-1; possible D gene TRBD1, 6 bases. Looked up from germline, CDR1 is MDHEN and CDR2 is SYDVKM. CDR3 length equals 16 residues. V was cut by 2 bases and J by 3 bases, with 14 bases left in between. In DNA, the CDR3 is TGTGCCAGCAGTTTAATAGGGGGTGTGGGCTACAATGAGCAGTTCTTC. It specifies CASSLIGGVGYNEQFF.

V usage is TRBV27 and J usage is TRBJ2-5; 8 bases fit TRBD1. The CDR3 is made up of 13 amino acids. V gave up 5 bases and J gave up 4 bases; unmatched junction bases: 3. Looked up from germline, CDR1 is MNHEY and CDR2 is SMNVEV (reference sequence). CDR3 nucleotide sequence: TGTGCCAGCAGTCTCAGGGGGCCAGAGACCCAGTACTTC. It codes for CASSLRGPETQYF.

This chain links TRBV5-1 with TRBJ1-1, with TRBD1 identical over 10 bases. Germline V gene lookup returns CDR1 SGHRS and CDR2 YFSETQ. CDR3 length: 15 amino acids. With 4 bases clipped from V and 4 bases from J, the junction kept 7 bases outside the gene matches. The CDR3 DNA sequence: TGCGCCAGCAGCATCCGGGACAGGGGTTCCACTGAAGCTTTCTTT. Protein sequence: CASSIRDRGSTEAFF.

J is TRBJ2-7 and V is TRBV2; 7 nucleotides line up with TRBD1. The V segment lost 9 bases and the J segment 2 bases; nucleotides outside the gene matches: 4. CDR1 and CDR2 (germline): SNHLY, FYNNEI. The CDR3 loop spans 12 amino acids. CDR3 DNA sequence: TGTGCCAGTCGGGACAGCCCCTACGAGCAGTACTTC. Translation gives CASRDSPYEQYF.

A few counts support this clone. J is TRBJ1-1 and V is TRBV7-9; a weak D match, TRBD1 (6 bases). The CDR3 runs to 13 residues. CDR1 is SEHNR and CDR2 is FQNEAQ in the germline V gene (reference sequence). Deletions cut 3 bases from V and 11 bases from J, with 16 bases between. CDR3 amino acids: CASSLEGGRGAFF. CDR3 DNA sequence: TGTGCCAGCAGCTTGGAGGGGGGGCGGGGGGCTTTCTTT.

The chain uses TRBV7-9 and TRBJ2-3, with no clear D. Germline values: CDR1 SEHNR, CDR2 FQNEAQ (reference sequence). CDR3 size: 14 residues. V was clipped by 1 base and J by 2 bases, with 7 bases between them. The CDR3 sequence is CASSLGQYTDTQYF. CDR3 coding DNA: TGTGCCAGCAGCTTAGGGCAGTACACAGATACGCAGTATTTT.

The chain is built from TRBV5-8 and TRBJ2-7; no reliable D call. CDR3 length equals 16 residues. The germline CDR1 and CDR2 sequences are SGHTS and YDEGEE. Trimming shortened V by 0 bases and J by 0 bases, and 13 bases separated the two germline ends. CDR3 coding DNA: TGTGCCAGCAGCTTGGTAGGATTTGCTAGCTCCTACGAGCAGTACTTC. Encoded protein: CASSLVGFASSYEQYF.

V gene TRBV5-4 combines with J gene TRBJ2-7; 11 bases map to TRBD2. Germline CDR1 reads SGHNT; CDR2 reads YYREEE (reference sequence). The CDR3 contains 16 residues. The J segment lost 2 bases and the V segment lost 3 bases, leaving 7 bases of the junction unmatched. The CDR3 region has the DNA TGTGCCAGCAGCTCGTCGGGACTAGCGGACCCCTACGAGCAGTACTTC. Translation: CASSSSGLADPYEQYF.

This chain links TRBV13 with TRBJ2-2; 7 bases map to TRBD2. Germline V gives CDR1 PRHDT, CDR2 FYEKMQ (reference sequence). The CDR3 sequence is 14 residues long. The V segment lost 8 bases and the J segment 0 bases; nucleotides outside the gene matches: 3. As DNA, the CDR3 is TGTGCCAGCTTCGGGAGGACGAACACCGGGGAGCTGTTTTTT. This codes for CASFGRTNTGELFF.

CDR3 DNA: TGTGCCAGCAGCTTAACCCCAGGGACACAAAGCTCTGGAAACACCATATATTTT. Amino acids: CASSLTPGTQSSGNTIYF. V and J are TRBV7-8 and TRBJ1-3, with a tentative D call TRBD1 (6 bases). Germline loops: CDR1 SGHVS, CDR2 FQNEAQ. Trimming took off 2 bases at V and 0 bases at J, with 17 bases between the two ends. The CDR3 length is 18 residues.

V is TRBV27 and J is TRBJ2-7, with 9 bases that match TRBD2. The CDR3 contains 15 residues. In germline, CDR1 is MNHEY, CDR2 SMNVEV (reference sequence). The V segment lost 2 bases and the J segment 2 bases; nucleotides outside the gene matches: 4. The CDR3: CASSLLAGSTYEQYF. DNA for the CDR3: TGTGCCAGCAGTTTACTAGCGGGAAGCACCTACGAGCAGTACTTC.

The DNA for the CDR3 is TGTGCCAGCAGTCACCAGTTCGAGCAGTACTTC. Translated, it gives CASSHQFEQYF. The V gene is TRBV28, the J gene TRBJ2-7; no reliable D call. V was pared by 5 bases and J by 6 bases, with 8 bases between. Germline V gene lookup returns CDR1 MDHEN and CDR2 SYDVKM. This CDR3 spans 11 amino acids.

This clone was seen only once. The chain recombines TRBV18 with TRBJ1-4; 8 bases are shared with TRBD1. In germline, CDR1 is KGHSH, CDR2 LQKENI. Trimming at V came to 5 bases and at J to 6 bases, leaving 2 bases not matched to a gene. The CDR3 sequence is 13 residues long. The CDR3 is CASSTQGDEKLFF. The DNA for the CDR3 is TGTGCCAGCTCAACACAGGGGGATGAAAAACTGTTTTTT.

The chain combines TRBV7-6 with TRBJ2-2, with 7 nucleotides matching TRBD2. V was clipped by 4 bases and J by 4 bases; unmatched bases: 9. The germline gives CDR1 SGHVS, CDR2 FNYEAQ. The length of the CDR3 is 16 residues. CDR3 protein: CASSSKREGVTGELFF. In DNA form, the CDR3 reads TGTGCCAGCAGCTCGAAGAGGGAGGGTGTCACCGGGGAGCTGTTTTTT.

The V and J genes are TRBV27 and TRBJ2-1; weak D call: TRBD1 (5 bases). Germline CDR1 reads MNHEY; CDR2 reads SMNVEV (reference sequence). This CDR3 region has 14 residues. Trimming removed 5 bases at V and 6 bases at J, with 14 bases between. CDR3 in DNA: TGTGCCAGCAGTCCTAGGCTGGGGCCCAATGAGCAGTTCTTC. Amino acid sequence: CASSPRLGPNEQFF.

J is TRBJ1-2 and V is TRBV7-8, with D uncertain. V was cut by 5 bases and J by 4 bases, with 20 bases left in between. CDR3 size: 16 residues. CDR1 SGHVS and CDR2 FQNEAQ come from the germline V gene. The CDR3 DNA is TGTGCCAGCAGCGGAGGAAAGGCGGCAGAACGCTATGGCTACACCTTC. The encoded protein is CASSGGKAAERYGYTF.